This T cell receptor beta chain was recovered during a study of cytomegalovirus exposure and HLA in healthy donors. General observations from the study: Three chains linked to CMV were shown in vitro to be specific for CMV antigens.

The PCR used 60 Vbeta and 13 Jbeta primers. Generated by immunoSEQ multiplex PCR, the TCRdb table keeps only in-frame clones and is missing some. The sample records about 200,000 clones, 70% to 80% being singletons. Note on this clone: Its specificity is unknown.

V shed 3 bases and J 1 base; nucleotides not matched to a gene: 5. CDR1 is LNHDA and CDR2 is SQIVND in the germline V gene (reference sequence). The CDR3 extends over 16 amino acids. Sequencing was done on a sample of PBMCs. The chain links TRBV19 to TRBJ2-5; 10 nucleotides match TRBD2. This receptor was identified in a woman aged 25 to 39 in good health and CMV-seronegative. This chain's CDR3 is CASSISRTSGQETQYF. The CDR3 bases are TGTGCCAGTAGTATTTCCAGGACTAGCGGCCAAGAGACCCAGTACTTC.